This TCR beta chain was documented in a study of shared clonotypes between healthy human individuals. On the study more broadly: The study used three CD4 naive, three CD4 memory, two CD8 naive and one CD8 memory plate per donor.

Donors were Caucasian adults residing in Nashville, Tennessee, USA. Germline V gives CDR1 SSHAT, CDR2 FNYEAQ (reference sequence). The CDR3 sequence is 15 residues long. Deep-level assay runs were performed. DNA at roughly 0.2 ug, around 30,000 T cell genomes, went into sorted-subset replicate PCRs. TCRdb's table, derived via immunoSEQ multiplex PCR, lists solely in-frame clones and lacks some. The table records approximately 1.5 million clones, 98% of them present only once. The sequencing sample was made of naive CD4+ T cells sorted from blood. Regarding subset: CD45RA+ positively selected. This rearrangement joins TRBV7-7 to TRBJ1-6, with D uncertain. The sequence was obtained from a man younger than 45 in good health. This CDR3 reads CVPSEAFLLNSPLHF. The CDR3 region has the DNA TGTGTTCCCTCGGAGGCATTCCTACTTAATTCACCCCTCCACTTT.